The TCR beta chain under discussion was sequenced for a study of radiotherapy plus CTLA-4 blockade in lung cancer. The study, taken as a whole, reports: Response was reportedly best predicted by early blood T cell clone dynamics, with interferon-beta. After radiotherapy and ipilimumab, tumor-derived clones expanded in peripheral blood.

With regard to this clone: Its antigen is unknown.

The germline V and J ends were trimmed by 2 bases and 6 bases, with 13 bases remaining between them. The CDR3 covers 14 residues. Germline V lookup: CDR1 ENHRY, CDR2 SYGVKD. Produced via immunoSEQ multiplex PCR; TCRdb's table is partial and in-frame only. The data hold roughly 120,000 clones, with over 65% observed a single time. The J gene is TRBJ2-5, the V gene TRBV10-3, with D perhaps TRBD2 (6 bases). The sample here was peripheral blood, taken from a patient treated with radiotherapy plus ipilimumab. This clonotype originated in a human donor with non-small cell lung cancer that progressed on radiotherapy plus ipilimumab. Some clones in this sample may be carry-over from other donors' samples. The CDR3, as DNA: TGTGCCATCAGTGAGGATAGGGGAGGCCAGACCCAGTACTTC. Its protein is CAISEDRGGQTQYF.